These 25 T cell receptor beta chains came from one sample sequenced in a study of shared clonotypes between healthy human individuals. TCRdb keeps only in-frame clones here, not all; method: immunoSEQ multiplex PCR. The sample carries about 1 million clones, more than 75% recorded once. What was sequenced was memory CD4+ T cells from PBMCs. The subset is: CD45RA-negative fraction. The receptors shown here come from a man aged 18 to 29 in good health. Some clones in this sample may be carry-over from other donors' samples.

The chain couples TRBV5-4 to TRBJ2-7, with 10 bases lining up with TRBD1. This CDR3 spans 14 amino acids. V trimming: 4 bases; J trimming: 3 bases; junction bases outside the gene matches: 4. In germline, CDR1 is SGHNT, CDR2 YYREEE (reference sequence). In DNA form, the CDR3 reads TGTGCCAGCAGCCCGGGACAGGGGATCTACGAGCAGTACTTC. It codes for CASSPGQGIYEQYF.

This chain uses TRBV7-3 with TRBJ2-3, with 12 bases lining up with TRBD2. The V gene end was trimmed by 5 bases and the J gene end by 8 bases; junction bases not matched to a gene: 11. Germline-derived CDR1 and CDR2 are SGHTA and FQGTGA. The CDR3 runs to 16 residues. The CDR3 DNA reads TGTGCCAGCAGCCCCAATCGACTAGCGGGAGCGGGTACGCAGTATTTT. Protein sequence: CASSPNRLAGAGTQYF.

About this clone: A much larger clone sits a single nucleotide away, making a read error possible. Other DNA sequences in this sample translate to the same CDR3. V usage is TRBV5-1 and J usage is TRBJ2-7; D perhaps matches TRBD1 (6 bases). There are 13 residues in the CDR3. The V end lost 0 bases, the J end lost 3 bases, and 7 bases lay between the germline ends. The germline V gene encodes CDR1 SGHRS and CDR2 YFSETQ. The CDR3 region is CASSLGTVYEQYF. The CDR3 DNA reads as TGCGCCAGCAGCTTGGGGACAGTCTACGAGCAGTACTTC.

This clone was picked up a small number of times. The CDR3 DNA follows: TGCGCCAGCAGCCAATTGGAAGCGGGAACCTACGAGCAGTACTTC. It specifies CASSQLEAGTYEQYF. The chain joins TRBV4-1 to TRBJ2-7; 7 nucleotides match TRBD2. V gave up 2 bases and J gave up 2 bases; unmatched junction bases: 6. Germline lookup yields CDR1 MGHRA and CDR2 YSYEKL. The CDR3 totals 15 residues.

This CDR3 is CSVAAGNTEAFF. The DNA for the CDR3 is TGCAGCGTTGCGGCAGGAAACACTGAAGCTTTCTTT. The chain is built from TRBV29-1 and TRBJ1-1; D uncertain. Trimming cost V 4 bases and J 2 bases, with 8 bases left between them. The germline V gene has CDR1 SQVTM and CDR2 ANQGSEA. This CDR3 region has 12 residues.

V usage is TRBV7-8 and J usage is TRBJ2-3; D might be TRBD1 or TRBD2, each matching 5 bases. V was pared by 9 bases and J by 2 bases, with 12 bases between. In germline, CDR1 is SGHVS, CDR2 FQNEAQ. This CDR3 has 13 residues. The CDR3 protein is CASLGPNTDTQYF. The CDR3 nucleotides read TGTGCCAGTCTGGGACCTAACACAGATACGCAGTATTTT.

This clone has just one count. This sequence joins TRBV27 and TRBJ2-3, with 8 bases fitting TRBD2. With 3 bases clipped from V and 4 bases from J, the junction kept 3 bases outside the gene matches. From germline, CDR1 is MNHEY and CDR2 SMNVEV (reference sequence). The length of the CDR3 is 14 residues. Written as DNA, the CDR3 is TGTGCCAGCAGTTTTAGCGGGAACGCAGATACGCAGTATTTT. Translated, it gives CASSFSGNADTQYF.

The CDR3 protein is CSVESEDEAFF. The CDR3 DNA reads as TGCAGCGTTGAAAGTGAGGACGAAGCTTTCTTT. The chain recombines TRBV29-1 with TRBJ1-1; no definite D call. Per the germline V gene, CDR1 is SQVTM and CDR2 is ANQGSEA. The CDR3 spans 11 residues. Trimming shortened V by 2 bases and J by 8 bases, and 9 bases separated the two germline ends. Using reference TRBV29-1 and TRBJ1-1 for the parts outside the CDR3, the full variable domain is SAVISQKPSRDICQRGTSLTIQCQVDSQVTMMFWYRQQPGQSLTLIATANQGSEATYESGFVIDKFPISRPNLTFSTLTVSNMSPEDSSIYLCSVESEDEAFFGQGTRLTVV.

For this clone: This sample includes further DNA sequences coding for the same CDR3. The gene calls are TRBV11-2 and TRBJ1-1, with D tentatively TRBD1 (5 bases). The V end lost 1 base, the J end lost 0 bases, and 6 bases lay between the germline ends. The CDR3 consists of 14 residues. The germline gives CDR1 SGHAT, CDR2 FQNNGV. The CDR3, as DNA: TGTGCCAGCAGCTTAGTGGGGGTGAACACTGAAGCTTTCTTT. This translates into CASSLVGVNTEAFF.

The chain uses TRBV5-4 and TRBJ1-1, with 7 bases aligning to TRBD1. V lost 0 bases and J lost 0; bases outside the gene matches: 5. CDR1 is SGHNT and CDR2 is YYREEE in the germline V gene (reference sequence). This CDR3 comprises 16 residues. The DNA for the CDR3 is TGTGCCAGCAGCTTGGGAGGCGACAGGGTGAACACTGAAGCTTTCTTT. Translation: CASSLGGDRVNTEAFF.

The rearrangement uses TRBV7-2 and TRBJ2-7; D is perhaps TRBD1 (6 bases). V was pared by 4 bases and J by 6 bases, with 19 bases between. The CDR3 is 15 residues long. Germline assignment: CDR1 SGHTA and CDR2 FQGNSA. The CDR3 DNA reads TGTGCCAGCAGCTCAGACAGGTACCTTTCCGGCGAGCAGTACTTC. This gives the protein CASSSDRYLSGEQYF.

This clone appeared a single time. This chain uses TRBV5-4 with TRBJ2-2, with D tentatively TRBD1 (5 bases). The CDR3 totals 12 residues. Trimming took 6 bases from V and 4 from J, leaving 7 bases between them. In germline, CDR1 is SGHNT, CDR2 YYREEE (reference sequence). The CDR3 loop reads CASKGITGELFF. The CDR3 DNA reads as TGTGCCAGCAAGGGGATCACCGGGGAGCTGTTTTTT. Supplemented by reference TRBV5-4 and TRBJ2-2, the full variable domain reads ETGVTQSPTHLIKTRGQQVTLRCSSQSGHNTVSWYQQALGQGPQFIFQYYREEENGRGNFPPRFSGLQFPNYSSELNVNALELDDSALYLCASKGITGELFFGEGSRLTVL.

The chain carries TRBV5-1 and TRBJ2-5; 9 bases agree with TRBD2. The CDR3 contains 13 residues. Per germline, CDR1 SGHRS and CDR2 YFSETQ. With 5 bases clipped from V and 3 bases from J, the junction kept 2 bases outside the gene matches. CDR3 residues: CASRASGEETQYF. DNA for the CDR3: TGCGCCAGCAGAGCTAGCGGGGAAGAGACCCAGTACTTC.

V is TRBV4-2 and J is TRBJ2-2; D is unresolved. CDR1 and CDR2 from the germline V gene are LGHNA and YNFKEQ. V was shortened by 0 bases and J by 1 base, with 9 bases between the two germline ends. CDR3 length equals 16 residues. The CDR3 loop is CASSQDILGNTGELFF. The CDR3 DNA reads as TGTGCCAGCAGCCAAGATATCCTAGGGAACACCGGGGAGCTGTTTTTT.

This clone was picked up one time. This rearrangement joins TRBV4-3 to TRBJ2-3, with D possibly called TRBD1 or TRBD2 (5 bases each). Germline V gene data show CDR1 as LGHNA and CDR2 as YSLEER. The V end was cut by 0 bases, the J end by 5 bases, with 9 bases between. The CDR3 runs to 14 residues. CDR3 coding DNA: TGCGCCAGCAGCCAAGATCCAGGGAGAGATACGCAGTATTTT. Protein sequence: CASSQDPGRDTQYF.

This clone was observed a handful of times. The chain is built from TRBV28 and TRBJ2-5; TRBD2 matches 7 bases. Germline V CDR1 and CDR2: MDHEN, SYDVKM. J lost 0 bases, V lost 5 bases, and 18 bases had no gene match. This CDR3 spans 19 amino acids. For the CDR3, the DNA is TGTGCCAGCAGTACACCGACTAGCCGGGCGACCCTTTACCAAGAGACCCAGTACTTC. Amino acid sequence: CASSTPTSRATLYQETQYF.

This chain links TRBV28 with TRBJ1-5, with TRBD1 as a possible D gene (5 bases). Germline CDR1 MDHEN, CDR2 SYDVKM. CDR3 length: 14 amino acids. V was clipped by 5 bases and J by 2 bases, with 10 bases between them. The CDR3 region is CASSMDTRNQPQHF. The CDR3 DNA reads as TGTGCCAGCAGTATGGACACACGCAATCAGCCCCAGCATTTT.

The rearrangement uses TRBV30 and TRBJ1-1; 8 bases are shared with TRBD1. The CDR3 loop spans 13 amino acids. Germline values: CDR1 GTSNPN, CDR2 SVGIG (reference sequence). V lost 3 bases, J lost 5 bases, and 5 bases stayed unmatched. CDR3 loop: CAWRATGGTEAFF. The DNA for the CDR3 is TGTGCCTGGAGAGCAACAGGGGGGACTGAAGCTTTCTTT.

This clone was recorded only once. The chain uses TRBV14 and TRBJ1-1; TRBD1 might be the D (5 bases). Germline V lookup: CDR1 SGHDN, CDR2 FVKESK. CDR3 length: 14 amino acids. The ends were cut back, 3 bases at V and 1 base at J, with 9 bases in the middle. The DNA for the CDR3 is TGTGCCAGCAGCCAGAGACAGAGGAACACTGAAGCTTTCTTT. This translates into CASSQRQRNTEAFF.

CDR3 region: CASSSTSGRPPGELFF. Written as DNA, the CDR3 is TGTGCCAGCAGCTCGACTAGCGGGAGGCCCCCCGGGGAGCTGTTTTTT. This chain joins TRBV11-3 and TRBJ2-2; 13 bases match TRBD2. The CDR3 contains 16 residues. The ends lost 4 bases at V and 6 bases at J; junction bases unmatched: 5. CDR1 is SGHNT and CDR2 is YENEEA in the germline V gene.

The rearrangement links TRBV25-1 to TRBJ1-2; D call uncertain. The CDR3 sequence is 14 residues long. The germline gives CDR1 MGHDK, CDR2 SYGVNS. V was pared by 4 bases and J by 8 bases, with 17 bases between. The CDR3 coding sequence is TGTGCCAGCAGTGGATTCACGTCCCACCCCGGCTACACCTTC. Its translation is CASSGFTSHPGYTF.

The chain's CDR3 is CAWRLAGHGELFF. The CDR3 bases are TGTGCCTGGAGGCTAGCGGGGCACGGGGAGCTGTTTTTT. This chain links TRBV30 with TRBJ2-2, with 9 bases aligning to TRBD2. Trimming cost V 3 bases and J 7 bases; bases outside gene matches: 3. This CDR3 has 13 amino acids. Germline CDR1 and CDR2: GTSNPN and SVGIG (reference sequence).

This clone has a single count. The chain joins TRBV18 to TRBJ1-1; no reliable D call. The CDR3 length is 15 residues. Germline CDR1 and CDR2: KGHSH and LQKENI. V lost 5 bases, J lost 2 bases, and 15 bases lay in between. CDR3 DNA: TGTGCCAGCTCAGGGGTTGTCCAGACCAACACTGAAGCTTTCTTT. Its translation: CASSGVVQTNTEAFF.

This chain connects TRBV5-4 to TRBJ2-2; the D is unclear. Germline V lookup: CDR1 SGHNT, CDR2 YYREEE (reference sequence). The CDR3 sequence is 15 residues long. Deletions cut 0 bases from V and 5 bases from J, with 11 bases between. In DNA, the CDR3 is TGTGCCAGCAGCTTGGGAGAGAGTTGGACCGGGGAGCTGTTTTTT. Amino acid sequence: CASSLGESWTGELFF.

This clone was recorded only once. The chain uses TRBV7-9 and TRBJ2-5; D may match TRBD1 or TRBD2 (5 bases each). CDR1 SEHNR and CDR2 FQNEAQ come from the germline V gene (reference sequence). V lost 8 bases, J lost 2 bases, and 15 bases lay in between. This CDR3 comprises 14 residues. CDR3 loop: CASVGTEGQETQYF. CDR3 DNA sequence: TGTGCCAGCGTTGGGACGGAAGGACAAGAGACCCAGTACTTC.